The clone carrying this T cell receptor beta chain has a handful of counts. The antigen is undetermined. Expressed TCRB transcripts were sequenced after all isolated RNA was converted to cDNA. The data were produced by immunoSEQ multiplex PCR, yet TCRdb's version contains in-frame clones alone and is incomplete. This table has 200,000 to 300,000 clones, 25% to 30% appearing once. This sample was taken from a study of beta chain features in type 1 diabetes. Notes on the study in general: VDJ junctions sequenced from type 1 diabetes patients showed fewer insertions and more deletions. Patients with Type 1 diabetes showed moderately but significantly shorter TCRB CDR3s in all four CD4+ subsets. The study notes PCR might favor shorter templates equally in patients and controls.

Trimming removed 4 bases from V and 0 bases from J, with 10 bases in between. Germline V gene sequence: CDR1 MNHNS, CDR2 SASEGT. The CDR3 runs 16 residues. The sequence derives from a man between 25 and 39 years old in good health. The chain uses TRBV6-1 and TRBJ1-6; D remains unclear. Material for sequencing was central memory CD4+ T cells from blood. CDR3 sequence (DNA): TGTGCCAGCAGTGCGACAAGGAGCTCCTATAATTCACCCCTCCACTTT. Its protein product is CASSATRSSYNSPLHF.